Following are 24 T cell receptor beta chains from one sample sequenced in a study of CD8 T cells in Susac syndrome. Random hexamers were used to reverse transcribe an amount of roughly 0.45 to 1 ug RNA. MiXCR, run by TCRdb on the immunoSEQ multiplex PCR reads, gives a single entry per CDR3 protein. Here the sample spans about 200,000 distinct CDR3 sequences, 93% being singletons. The material sequenced was CD4+ T cells from PBMCs. These TCRs come from a human donor in good health.

The CDR3 region has the DNA TGTGCCAGCAGACACCGGGGGTCCTACGAGCAGTACTTC. The encoded protein is CASRHRGSYEQYF. V gene TRBV27 combines with J gene TRBJ2-7; TRBD2 might be the D (6 bases). V was shortened by 6 bases and J by 1 base, with 10 bases between the two germline ends. CDR1 and CDR2 (germline): MNHEY, SMNVEV (reference sequence). This CDR3 has 13 amino acids.

The gene calls are TRBV6-5 and TRBJ1-5, with D unclear. The CDR3 is made up of 15 amino acids. With 5 bases removed from V and 2 bases from J, the gap between germline ends came to 13 bases. Germline V CDR1 and CDR2: MNHEY, SVGAGI. The CDR3 DNA reads as TGTGCCAGCAGTAAGGGCGCCCGCGGCAATCAGCCCCAGCATTTT. This codes for CASSKGARGNQPQHF.

This chain uses TRBV3-1 with TRBJ2-1; D gene unclear. From germline, CDR1 is LGHDT and CDR2 YNNKEL (reference sequence). Trimming removed 0 bases at V and 10 bases at J, with 10 bases between. The CDR3 is 13 amino acids. The CDR3 DNA reads TGTGCCAGCAGCCAAGAGGTCTGGGCAGAGCAGTTCTTC. It specifies CASSQEVWAEQFF.

The rearrangement uses TRBV27 and TRBJ2-2; the D gene could be TRBD1 or TRBD2 (5 bases each). V lost 6 bases and J lost 2, with 19 bases in between. The CDR3 length is 17 residues. Germline V lookup: CDR1 MNHEY, CDR2 SMNVEV (reference sequence). The CDR3 protein is CASRNYGAGQNTGELFF. The DNA of the CDR3 is TGTGCCAGCAGAAACTACGGGGCGGGCCAAAACACCGGGGAGCTGTTTTTT.

The chain employs TRBV2 and TRBJ2-7; D perhaps matches TRBD1 (5 bases). CDR3 length: 16 amino acids. Germline V gene data show CDR1 as SNHLY and CDR2 as FYNNEI. Trimming left V 5 bases short and J 5 bases short, with 22 bases between. The CDR3 protein is CASSSDRPRGQDEQYF. The CDR3 region has the DNA TGTGCCAGCAGTTCCGACAGACCTAGAGGCCAAGACGAGCAGTACTTC.

The gene calls are TRBV19 and TRBJ1-2, with 7 bases aligning to TRBD1. This CDR3 has 17 amino acids. Germline CDR1 LNHDA, CDR2 SQIVND (reference sequence). Trimming took 4 bases from V and 5 from J; bases not matched to a gene: 16. The CDR3 bases are TGTGCCAGTAGTAACCCCAGGGGACAGACGGGGCTTTATGGCTACACCTTC. Encoded protein: CASSNPRGQTGLYGYTF.

This clonotype came up a few times. The germline gene is not matched at one end of the junction; a read error may be the cause. The chain combines TRBV20-1 with TRBJ2-4, with D perhaps matching TRBD2 (5 bases). The CDR3 consists of 12 residues. CDR1 DFQATT and CDR2 SNEGSKA come from the germline V gene (reference sequence). The CDR3 DNA sequence: TGTAGTGCTCGGGAAGGCAAAAACATTCAGTACTTC. It is translated as CSAREGKNIQYF.

A word on this clonotype: Without the conserved terminal phenylalanine or tryptophan, this CDR3 likely stems from a read error. The rearrangement links TRBV27 to TRBJ1-1, with D perhaps matching TRBD1 (5 bases). The germline CDR1 and CDR2 sequences are MNHEY and SMNVEV (reference sequence). Trimming took 1 base from V and 2 from J, leaving 11 bases between them. This CDR3 region has 15 residues. CDR3 bases: TGTGCCAGCAGTTTATTGACAGATCTTAACACTGAAGCTTTCCTT. This codes for CASSLLTDLNTEAFL.

The chain couples TRBV4-2 to TRBJ1-2; a possible D gene is TRBD1 (6 bases). The length of the CDR3 is 15 residues. V was pared by 1 base and J by 4 bases, with 13 bases between. Germline V gene lookup returns CDR1 LGHNA and CDR2 YNFKEQ. In nucleotides, the CDR3 is TGTGCCAGCAGCCAAGTGGGTAGGGGGGCCTATGGCTACACCTTC. Its protein is CASSQVGRGAYGYTF.

The rearrangement joins TRBV7-3 to TRBJ1-2; 7 nucleotides match TRBD1. The CDR3 length is 14 residues. Germline V lookup: CDR1 SGHTA, CDR2 FQGTGA. V was pared by 5 bases and J by 3 bases, with 6 bases of the junction left unmatched. CDR3 nucleotide sequence: TGTGCCAGCAGCCAAAACAGGGGCGACTATGGCTACACCTTC. Translated: CASSQNRGDYGYTF.

The genes are TRBV6-1 and TRBJ1-2; 8 positions agree with TRBD1. This CDR3 is 14 amino acids long. Germline V gene data show CDR1 as MNHNS and CDR2 as SASEGT. Germline trimming cut 0 bases from V and 8 bases from J; bases unmatched to any gene: 5. This CDR3 is CASSEAGQGNGYTF. The CDR3 DNA is TGTGCCAGCAGTGAAGCCGGACAGGGTAACGGCTACACCTTC.

In DNA, the CDR3 is TGCAGCGTTGTGAGATCGCCCTCACAAGAGACCCAGTACTTC. The encoded protein is CSVVRSPSQETQYF. This sequence joins TRBV29-1 and TRBJ2-5, with D hard to call. CDR1 is SQVTM and CDR2 is ANQGSEA in the germline V gene. V lost 4 bases and J lost 2, with 14 bases in between. This CDR3 is built from 14 residues.

The genes are TRBV29-1 and TRBJ1-1; TRBD1 agrees at 10 bases. The CDR3 has 14 amino acids. Per germline, CDR1 SQVTM and CDR2 ANQGSEA. V gave up 7 bases and J gave up 10 bases; unmatched junction bases: 15. The CDR3 loop reads CSAKGQGYPNGAFF. The CDR3 region has the DNA TGCAGCGCGAAGGGACAGGGGTACCCTAACGGAGCTTTCTTT.

The chain joins TRBV28 to TRBJ1-2; D gene uncertain. Trimming shortened V by 2 bases and J by 3 bases, and 7 bases separated the two germline ends. From germline, CDR1 is MDHEN and CDR2 SYDVKM. The CDR3 is 13 residues long. The CDR3 DNA follows: TGTGCCAGCAGTTTACCGGGAGACTATGGCTACACCTTC. Amino acid sequence: CASSLPGDYGYTF.

This chain joins TRBV9 and TRBJ2-7, with D maybe TRBD1 (5 bases). The germline V and J ends were trimmed by 0 bases and 2 bases, with 12 bases remaining between them. The germline V gene encodes CDR1 SGDLS and CDR2 YYNGEE. CDR3 size: 15 residues. The CDR3, as DNA: TGTGCCAGCAGCGTAGCTTTCCAGGGTCCCTACGAGCAGTACTTC. This codes for CASSVAFQGPYEQYF. Together with reference TRBV9 and TRBJ2-7, the CDR3 gives the full variable domain: DSGVTQTPKHLITATGQRVTLRCSPRSGDLSVYWYQQSLDQGLQFLIQYYNGEERAKGNILERFSAQQFPDLHSELNLSSLELGDSALYFCASSVAFQGPYEQYFGPGTRLTVT.

The chain uses TRBV7-2 and TRBJ2-5; tentatively, D is TRBD1 or TRBD2 (6 bases each). Germline loops: CDR1 SGHTA, CDR2 FQGNSA. V lost 4 bases and J 0 bases, leaving 18 bases between the germline ends. The CDR3 covers 17 residues. CDR3 coding DNA: TGTGCCAGCAGCTGGGGGCCGGGACTCTCGTACCAAGAGACCCAGTACTTC. Residues: CASSWGPGLSYQETQYF.

The chain carries TRBV20-1 and TRBJ2-3, with 10 positions matching TRBD2. Germline V CDR1 and CDR2: DFQATT, SNEGSKA (reference sequence). V was pared by 5 bases and J by 3 bases, with 8 bases of the junction left unmatched. The length of the CDR3 is 15 residues. CDR3 nucleotide sequence: TGCAGTGCTGGTCCCCTAGCGGGGGTAACAGATACGCAGTATTTT. The encoded protein is CSAGPLAGVTDTQYF.

This rearrangement joins TRBV6-2 or TRBV6-3 to TRBJ2-1; TRBD1 might be the D (6 bases). The germline V gene encodes CDR1 MNHEY and CDR2 SVGEGT. The V end was cut by 2 bases, the J end by 0 bases, with 8 bases between. CDR3 length: 15 amino acids. The CDR3 region has the DNA TGTGCCAGCAGTTACGGACAGAGCTCCTACAATGAGCAGTTCTTC. It codes for CASSYGQSSYNEQFF.

In nucleotides, the CDR3 is TGTGCCAGCAGTTATGGCAGGGCATCCACCGGGGAGCTGTTTTTT. Translation: CASSYGRASTGELFF. V gene TRBV6-6 combines with J gene TRBJ2-2, with D possibly being TRBD1 (5 bases). The CDR3 runs 15 residues. V was clipped by 3 bases and J by 4 bases, with 12 bases between them. CDR1 and CDR2 from the germline V gene are MNHNY and SVGAGI (reference sequence).

This clonotype was detected once. The V gene is TRBV6-1, the J gene TRBJ2-7; either TRBD1 or TRBD2 may supply D (5 bases each). The germline CDR1 and CDR2 sequences are MNHNS and SASEGT. The CDR3 runs 13 residues. Trimming took 6 bases from V and 2 from J, leaving 11 bases between them. CDR3 sequence: CASSRDLTYEQYF. CDR3 bases: TGTGCCAGCAGCCGGGACCTCACCTACGAGCAGTACTTC.

The chain joins TRBV28 to TRBJ2-1; the match to TRBD1 covers 8 bases. CDR1 is MDHEN, CDR2 SYDVKM, per germline. The CDR3 has 20 amino acids. The trim removed 3 bases at V and 1 base at J, leaving 17 bases unmatched. This chain's CDR3 is CASSFGQGLWRGGSYNEQFF. The CDR3, as DNA: TGTGCCAGCAGTTTCGGACAGGGTCTTTGGAGAGGGGGGTCCTACAATGAGCAGTTCTTC.

The CDR3 DNA reads TGTGCCACCAACCTCGGGTTCTCTGGAAACACCATATATTTT. It yields the protein CATNLGFSGNTIYF. The chain has TRBV28 and TRBJ1-3; D gene unclear. With 10 bases removed from V and 0 bases from J, the gap between germline ends came to 13 bases. The CDR3 consists of 14 residues. From germline, CDR1 is MDHEN and CDR2 SYDVKM.

V and J are TRBV6-2 or TRBV6-3 and TRBJ2-7, with D tentatively TRBD1 (6 bases). Trimming stripped 6 bases from V and 0 bases from J, with 12 bases between. The CDR3 contains 14 residues. Germline V lookup: CDR1 MNHEY, CDR2 SVGEGT. The CDR3, as DNA: TGTGCCAGCAGCTGGACAGCCAGCTCCTACGAGCAGTACGTC. It yields the protein CASSWTASSYEQYV.

The V gene is TRBV2, the J gene TRBJ2-2; no definite D call. The CDR3 consists of 14 residues. From germline, CDR1 is SNHLY and CDR2 FYNNEI. Trimming left V 4 bases short and J 2 bases short, with 8 bases between. Here the CDR3 reads CASSVIGNTGELFF. In DNA form, the CDR3 reads TGTGCCAGCAGTGTGATTGGCAACACCGGGGAGCTGTTTTTT.